This T cell receptor (beta chain) was captured by sequencing in a study of blood T cells in healthy people across ages (dated by TCRdb to the mid-2010s). About the study as a whole: Template switching captured roughly one uniquely barcoded TCR beta cDNA molecule per two T cells in model experiments. Age-related changes in TCR beta repertoire diversity were measured in the study by deep sequencing normalized with unique cDNA molecular identifiers. The donors were split into four age groups: young (average 16 years), middle-aged (around 37), aged (more than 60) and long-lived (approximately 80). To avoid experimental bias, donors of different ages were randomly spread across the sequencing lanes. For two donors (one aged 18 to 29 and one aged 80 or older), the study analyzed two additional independent replicas of 1 million unique cDNA reads from the same blood draw.

This clonotype was seen only a few times. Its antigen remains unidentified. Nothing much larger sits one base from this clone, and base qualities are not available. Libraries were made using 5' RACE. Data came from an Illumina HiSeq 2500. The second PCR ran for roughly 7 to 11 cycles and used a J-beta primer mix along with a sample-barcoded 5' primer. A unique molecular identifier was introduced onto each TCR beta cDNA molecule by a template-switch 5' adaptor carrying 12 random nucleotides. Each sample yielded at least 3 million CDR3-containing paired-end reads. First-strand cDNA was synthesized from all RNA with the Mint cDNA synthesis kit, primed by a TRBC-specific oligonucleotide. Following uracil-DNA glycosylase treatment, a first 18-cycle PCR with universal primers M1SS and BC2_uni_R was performed on all cDNA. The published analysis was carried out like this. For normalization, 1 million high-quality reads, each with a distinct molecular identifier, were randomly selected from each sample. Reads sharing molecular identifiers were discarded rather than binned into consensus sequences. MiTCR, set to a Q25 quality threshold and the strictest error-elimination algorithm, was used for CDR3 identification, clonotype clustering and error correction. A nonparametric unseen species model with Euler transformation was used to estimate lower-bound total TCR beta diversity. The raw public reads went through TCRdb reprocessing: fastp at Q25, MiXCR clone calling, in-frame beta chains kept. CDR3 protein duplicates are merged, each entry listing the most common genes and DNA. The V and J calls and clone size are TCRdb's, not the authors'. The sample records fewer than 2,000,000 distinct CDR3 sequences, 34% of which are singletons. The top ten clonotypes cover 11% of the sample.

From the germline V gene, CDR1 is MNHEY and CDR2 is SVGAGI. The V end loses 5 bases and the J end loses 4 bases, and a stretch of 8 bases separates them. Including the terminal cysteine and phenylalanine, the CDR3 comprises 13 residues. The DNA shown is the 39-base CDR3, in frame from base 1. Study-wide conclusions, independent of this receptor: Donor CMV infection status was unknown, potentially confounding age-related changes in expanded clonotypes. As age increased, observed TCR beta diversity per million T cells dropped in a roughly linear way, and a significant reduction was already evident by age 40. A strong correlation was found between observed TCR beta diversity and the percentage of naive T cells measured by flow cytometry. Compared with the aged group, the long-lived group had more naive CD4+ T cells, fewer expanded clones and increased TCR diversity, suggesting age selection. Estimates of total diversity based on one million sequenced T cells were considered lower bounds and underestimates. Bulk unsorted PBMC profiling prevented conclusive comparison of naive and antigen-experienced compartments.

Systemically healthy Caucasian individuals from Russia, around 39 in total and aged about 6 to 90 years, were included as donors. Each donor gave ten milliliters of peripheral blood, drawn into EDTA-treated Vacutainer tubes. PBMCs were isolated by Ficoll-Paque density-gradient centrifugation, with at least 6 million obtained per sample. Total RNA, at least 5.5 micrograms per sample, was extracted from PBMCs with Trizol reagent. The percentages of naive CD45RAhigh/CD27high T cells were determined by flow cytometry on a PBMC aliquot from every donor. The chain uses TRBV6-5 and TRBJ1-4, with TRBD1 as a weak D call on 6 bases. Sequencing used blood. The sequence derives from a woman aged 30 to 39 in good health. In nucleotide form, the sequence is TGTGCCAGCAGTGGACAGAATAATGAAAAACTGTTTTTT. Translated, this is CASSGQNNEKLFF.